Following are 32 T cell receptor beta chains from one sample sequenced in a study of T cell responses to AZD1222 COVID-19 vaccine. Using immunoSEQ multiplex PCR, the repertoire was profiled, and TCRdb retains in-frame clones only, with some absent. The sample has about 140,000 clones; roughly nine tenths are singletons. The source material was peripheral blood, sampled 28 days after the second AZD1222 dose. Source of these receptors: an adult who received the AZD1222 COVID-19 vaccine.

The CDR3 loop reads CASSVVQGLEYEQYF. As DNA, the CDR3 is TGTGCCAGCAGCGTAGTCCAGGGTCTGGAATACGAGCAGTACTTC. The chain couples TRBV9 to TRBJ2-7; maybe TRBD1 (5 bases). The CDR3 runs 15 residues. Trimming removed 0 bases at V and 4 bases at J, with 14 bases between. Germline V CDR1 and CDR2: SGDLS, YYNGEE.

A few counts support this clone. The V call is TRBV27, the J call TRBJ1-1; the D gene is possibly TRBD1 (6 bases). Trimming cost V 8 bases and J 6 bases, with 22 bases left between them. The CDR3 spans 15 residues. Germline V gene lookup returns CDR1 MNHEY and CDR2 SMNVEV (reference sequence). In nucleotides, the CDR3 is TGTGCCAGCCACCGGGATGGGGGCTCAAGGGCTGAAGCTTTCTTT. Translating gives CASHRDGGSRAEAFF.

This chain connects TRBV28 to TRBJ2-5, with D perhaps being TRBD1 or TRBD2 (6 bases each). The CDR3 loop spans 16 amino acids. V dropped 6 bases and J dropped 5 bases, with 22 bases sitting between them. Germline V CDR1 and CDR2: MDHEN, SYDVKM. The CDR3 coding sequence is TGTGCCAGCAGCTCTCCACGAGGGGGGCGCGGGGAGACCCAGTACTTC. Residues: CASSSPRGGRGETQYF.

The chain carries TRBV5-1 and TRBJ2-7, with 7 bases matching TRBD1. The V gene's germline CDR1 is SGHRS and CDR2 YFSETQ. This CDR3 comprises 17 residues. V trimming: 1 base; J trimming: 0 bases; junction bases outside the gene matches: 10. The CDR3 spells CASSLRGGPLTSYEQYF. CDR3 nucleotides: TGCGCCAGCAGCTTGAGAGGGGGCCCACTTACCTCCTACGAGCAGTACTTC.

J is TRBJ2-7 and V is TRBV12-3 or TRBV12-4; D not certain. The V and J ends lost 3 bases and 5 bases respectively, with 11 bases between them. The CDR3 loop spans 13 amino acids. CDR3 residues: CASSLDPRHEQYF. For the CDR3, the DNA is TGTGCCAGCAGTTTGGACCCCCGACACGAGCAGTACTTC.

The V gene is TRBV10-3, the J gene TRBJ1-1, with 7 bases fitting TRBD1. CDR1 is ENHRY and CDR2 is SYGVKD in the germline V gene. V lost 6 bases and J lost 3; bases outside the gene matches: 7. The CDR3 totals 14 residues. As DNA, the CDR3 is TGTGCCATCAGATGGACAGACAGGGACACTGAAGCTTTCTTT. Its translation is CAIRWTDRDTEAFF.

The sample holds one count of this clone. The chain couples TRBV25-1 to TRBJ1-1; no reliable D call. The ends were cut back, 5 bases at V and 2 bases at J, with 3 bases in the middle. The CDR3 is 11 amino acids. Germline CDR1 MGHDK, CDR2 SYGVNS. CDR3 in amino acids: CASSRNTEAFF. The CDR3 region has the DNA TGTGCCAGCAGTAGAAACACTGAAGCTTTCTTT.

The V and J genes are TRBV6-5 and TRBJ2-1; 7 bases agree with TRBD2. Trimming at V came to 5 bases and at J to 6 bases, leaving 10 bases not matched to a gene. Germline V gives CDR1 MNHEY, CDR2 SVGAGI. This CDR3 region has 15 residues. CDR3 in DNA: TGTGCCAGCAGTATTCTCCGCGGGAGTACCAATGAGCAGTTCTTC. This gives the protein CASSILRGSTNEQFF.

V and J are TRBV6-5 and TRBJ1-2, with 8 bases that match TRBD1. V lost 5 bases, J lost 4 bases, and 0 bases stayed unmatched. Germline CDR1 reads MNHEY; CDR2 reads SVGAGI. The CDR3 extends over 12 amino acids. The DNA of the CDR3 is TGTGCCAGCAGTACAGGGGGCTATGGCTACACCTTC. This gives the protein CASSTGGYGYTF.

The DNA of the CDR3 is TGTGCCATCAGGGACCTAACACTAAACTATGGCTACACCTTC. Translating it yields CAIRDLTLNYGYTF. The V gene is TRBV10-3, the J gene TRBJ1-2, with unresolved D. Per the germline V gene, CDR1 is ENHRY and CDR2 is SYGVKD. The V gene lost 6 bases and the J gene lost 2 bases, with 13 bases spanning the gap. The CDR3 length is 14 residues.

This clone was counted once. This sequence joins TRBV6-5 and TRBJ2-4, with D maybe TRBD1 (5 bases). Between the trimmed V and J ends, which lost 4 bases and 8 bases, there was a span of 21 bases. Germline V gives CDR1 MNHEY, CDR2 SVGAGI. This CDR3 contains 16 residues. This CDR3 is CASSSTLGPLGDIQYF. The CDR3 DNA reads as TGTGCCAGCAGTTCGACCCTAGGACCCCTAGGGGACATTCAGTACTTC.

The chain uses TRBV20-1 and TRBJ1-2; 7 nucleotides match TRBD1. Germline values: CDR1 DFQATT, CDR2 SNEGSKA (reference sequence). The V and J ends lost 3 bases and 8 bases, in that order; junction bases with no gene match: 9. CDR3 size: 13 residues. CDR3 residues: CSASLSTGSGYTF. The CDR3 DNA sequence: TGCAGTGCTAGTCTCTCGACAGGGAGCGGCTACACCTTC.

The rearrangement links TRBV7-9 to TRBJ2-1, with D unclear. The CDR3 is 15 residues long. Looked up from germline, CDR1 is SEHNR and CDR2 is FQNEAQ (reference sequence). The V end was cut by 1 base, the J end by 0 bases, with 7 bases between. CDR3 nucleotides: TGTGCCAGCAGCTTAGGGGCGGTCTCCTACAATGAGCAGTTCTTC. Its translation is CASSLGAVSYNEQFF.

The chain combines TRBV28 with TRBJ1-6; 7 bases fit TRBD1. Germline CDR1 MDHEN, CDR2 SYDVKM. This CDR3 is built from 16 residues. Trimming at V came to 5 bases and at J to 4 bases, leaving 8 bases not matched to a gene. CDR3 amino acids: CASSGTAPPYNSPLHF. CDR3 DNA sequence: TGTGCCAGCAGTGGGACAGCTCCCCCTTATAATTCACCCCTCCACTTT.

J is TRBJ2-1 and V is TRBV19; 7 nucleotides agree with TRBD2. CDR3 length: 17 residues. Germline assignment: CDR1 LNHDA and CDR2 SQIVND (reference sequence). After removal of 3 bases from V and 7 bases from J, the junction contained 15 bases not matched to a gene. The CDR3: CASSIRGLGIGWNEQFF. DNA for the CDR3: TGTGCCAGTAGTATTAGAGGACTAGGCATCGGATGGAATGAGCAGTTCTTC.

V usage is TRBV11-1 and J usage is TRBJ1-1; 8 bases map to TRBD1. Germline lookup yields CDR1 SGHAT and CDR2 FQDESV (reference sequence). Trimming cost V 5 bases and J 9 bases; bases outside gene matches: 17. CDR3 length equals 16 residues. The chain's CDR3 is CASSPAGTGGSPKAFF. The CDR3 nucleotides are TGTGCCAGCAGCCCTGCCGGGACAGGAGGTTCCCCCAAAGCTTTCTTT.

This chain links TRBV7-8 with TRBJ2-7, with TRBD2 identical over 8 bases. CDR3 length: 15 amino acids. V gave up 1 base and J gave up 2 bases; unmatched junction bases: 4. Germline loops: CDR1 SGHVS, CDR2 FQNEAQ. CDR3 bases: TGTGCCAGCAGCTTAGTTAGCGGGGCCACCTACGAGCAGTACTTC. Protein product: CASSLVSGATYEQYF.

V is TRBV5-4 and J is TRBJ2-3; 7 bases are shared with TRBD1. CDR1 is SGHNT, CDR2 YYREEE, per germline (reference sequence). The CDR3 extends over 16 amino acids. With V trimmed by 3 bases and J by 3 bases, 10 bases remained unmatched. The DNA of the CDR3 is TGTGCCAGCAGCTCCATTCGGACAGGCGATACAGATACGCAGTATTTT. Translated: CASSSIRTGDTDTQYF.

Turning to this clone: In the same sample, other DNA sequences code for this CDR3. This sequence joins TRBV9 and TRBJ2-3; D possibly corresponds to TRBD2 (6 bases). V lost 2 bases and J 0 bases, leaving 10 bases between the germline ends. The germline V gene has CDR1 SGDLS and CDR2 YYNGEE. The CDR3 consists of 15 residues. CDR3 in DNA: TGTGCCAGCAGCGTTAGCGGAGCTAGCACAGATACGCAGTATTTT. Translated, it gives CASSVSGASTDTQYF.

The V gene is TRBV6-4, the J gene TRBJ1-4; D gene unclear. The CDR3 has 13 amino acids. V lost 4 bases and J lost 3, with 6 bases in between. The germline CDR1 and CDR2 sequences are MRHNA and SNTAGT. The CDR3 region has the DNA TGTGCCAGCAGTGGGGTCTCTAATGAAAAACTGTTTTTT. Protein product: CASSGVSNEKLFF.

This clone was seen a handful of times. The rearrangement uses TRBV6-5 and TRBJ2-5; D is unresolved. The CDR3 sequence is 14 residues long. Trimming left V 1 base short and J 0 bases short, with 6 bases between. Germline CDR1 is MNHEY and CDR2 is SVGAGI. CDR3 amino acids: CASSYWGNQETQYF. CDR3 DNA sequence: TGTGCCAGCAGTTACTGGGGTAACCAAGAGACCCAGTACTTC.

The V call is TRBV4-3, the J call TRBJ2-5; a possible D gene is TRBD2 (5 bases). Germline values: CDR1 LGHNA, CDR2 YSLEER. V shed 0 bases and J shed 2 bases, with 10 bases lying between them. CDR3 size: 15 residues. The CDR3 bases are TGCGCCAGCAGCCAAGAGTACGGGGTACAAGAGACCCAGTACTTC. It encodes CASSQEYGVQETQYF.

This rearrangement joins TRBV20-1 to TRBJ2-5; D is possibly TRBD2 (5 bases). V dropped 5 bases and J dropped 9 bases, with 22 bases sitting between them. The CDR3 runs 14 residues. CDR1 is DFQATT and CDR2 is SNEGSKA in the germline V gene (reference sequence). Here the CDR3 reads CSAGDVVTKAAQYF. The CDR3, as DNA: TGCAGTGCTGGTGATGTAGTGACTAAGGCGGCCCAGTACTTC.

In nucleotides, the CDR3 is TGTGCCAGCAGCAAGTTGGGAGGTTCGAACACCGGGGAGCTGTTTTTT. Translated: CASSKLGGSNTGELFF. V usage is TRBV11-3 and J usage is TRBJ2-2; D perhaps matches TRBD2 (6 bases). In germline, CDR1 is SGHNT, CDR2 YENEEA. There are 16 residues in the CDR3. The V and J ends lost 5 bases and 0 bases respectively, with 13 bases between them.

The rearrangement uses TRBV7-9 and TRBJ1-3; 9 nucleotides align to TRBD1. The length of the CDR3 is 17 residues. J lost 2 bases, V lost 5 bases, and 10 bases had no gene match. The germline gives CDR1 SEHNR, CDR2 FQNEAQ (reference sequence). CDR3 nucleotide sequence: TGTGCCAGCAGCCCGACCGGGACAGGGACTCCTGGAAACACCATATATTTT. Protein product: CASSPTGTGTPGNTIYF.

V gene TRBV19 combines with J gene TRBJ1-5; tentative D call: TRBD1 (6 bases). Trimming removed 8 bases at V and 0 bases at J, with 23 bases between. The germline V gene encodes CDR1 LNHDA and CDR2 SQIVND (reference sequence). This CDR3 spans 18 amino acids. CDR3 coding DNA: TGTGCCAGTCGTCCACTGGACAGAACCGCTTATAGCAATCAGCCCCAGCATTTT. It translates to CASRPLDRTAYSNQPQHF.

Here the CDR3 DNA reads TGTGCCAGCAGCAAAGCGCGCGGGAAAGACAATGAGCAGTTCTTC. Residues: CASSKARGKDNEQFF. V and J are TRBV2 and TRBJ2-1, with D possibly TRBD2 on 6 matching bases. Deletions cut 6 bases from V and 5 bases from J, with 17 bases between. The CDR3 has 15 residues. The germline CDR1 and CDR2 sequences are SNHLY and FYNNEI.

The table lists this clone with a few counts. J is TRBJ2-1 and V is TRBV6-2 or TRBV6-3; the match to TRBD1 covers 7 bases. The CDR3 extends over 14 amino acids. Germline-derived CDR1 and CDR2 are MNHEY and SVGEGT. V dropped 2 bases and J dropped 10; count of bases not matched to a gene: 8. CDR3 loop: CASSYGDSTSEQFF. DNA of the CDR3: TGTGCCAGCAGTTACGGGGACAGTACCTCAGAGCAGTTCTTC.

The V gene is TRBV6-5, the J gene TRBJ2-3; D might be TRBD2 (6 bases). Germline-derived CDR1 and CDR2 are MNHEY and SVGAGI. This CDR3 contains 14 residues. V lost 8 bases, J lost 1 base, and 13 bases lay in between. The chain's CDR3 is CASRAPGGTDTQYF. In DNA, the CDR3 is TGTGCCAGCCGGGCCCCGGGAGGCACAGATACGCAGTATTTT.

The chain joins TRBV29-1 to TRBJ2-1; TRBD1 or TRBD2 may be the D gene (6 bases each). This CDR3 has 13 residues. Trimming took off 4 bases at V and 8 bases at J, with 15 bases between the two ends. Germline V lookup: CDR1 SQVTM, CDR2 ANQGSEA. CDR3 nucleotides: TGCAGCGTTGTAGGGGGGCCAGGAGATGAGCAGTTCTTC. This codes for CSVVGGPGDEQFF.

The J gene is TRBJ2-2, the V gene TRBV20-1; 8 positions match TRBD2. There are 15 residues in the CDR3. J was trimmed by 4 bases and V by 3 bases; bases with no gene match: 7. Germline V gives CDR1 DFQATT, CDR2 SNEGSKA (reference sequence). As DNA, the CDR3 is TGCAGTGCTAGTTCAGCGGGAGTGGGCACCGGGGAGCTGTTTTTT. Encoded protein: CSASSAGVGTGELFF.

A single count supports this clone. The chain uses TRBV7-2 and TRBJ1-2; D unclear. Trimming took off 0 bases at V and 7 bases at J, with 9 bases between the two ends. Germline V lookup: CDR1 SGHTA, CDR2 FQGNSA. The CDR3 covers 13 residues. The CDR3 protein is CASSLAGSGGYTF. The CDR3, as DNA: TGTGCCAGCAGCTTAGCGGGGAGTGGTGGCTACACCTTC.